Following are 22 T cell receptor beta chains from one sample sequenced in a study of technical replicates of blood from four donors (dated by TCRdb to about 2017). The method was the immunoSEQ multiplex PCR assay. Sourced from immuneACCESS, this table was stored by TCRdb with only in-frame sequences that have V and J called. A share of the clones is absent; for the studies checked, an unresolved V gene accounts for under half, and the remainder has no known explanation. In this sample the table shows tens of thousands of clones, around 96% of which occur a single time. Over 0.2% of the sample belongs to the ten largest clones. Sample: T cells isolated from PBMCs. Receptors were obtained from a human donor in good health.

The chain links TRBV5-4 to TRBJ2-2, with D possibly being TRBD2 (7 bases). Germline loops: CDR1 SGHNT, CDR2 YYREEE (reference sequence). The CDR3 sequence is 15 residues long. Trimming took off 0 bases at V and 6 bases at J, with 12 bases between the two ends. In DNA form, the CDR3 reads TGTGCCAGCAGCTTGGAACAGGGAGGGGCCGGGGAGCTGTTTTTT. Its protein product is CASSLEQGGAGELFF. Full variable domain (outside the CDR3, taken from reference TRBV5-4 and TRBJ2-2): ETGVTQSPTHLIKTRGQQVTLRCSSQSGHNTVSWYQQALGQGPQFIFQYYREEENGRGNFPPRFSGLQFPNYSSELNVNALELDDSALYLCASSLEQGGAGELFFGEGSRLTVL.

This clone was seen a single time. The chain employs TRBV29-1 and TRBJ2-7; TRBD1 agrees at 12 bases. Germline loops: CDR1 SQVTM, CDR2 ANQGSEA. Trimming took 5 bases from V and 6 from J; bases not matched to a gene: 14. The CDR3 is 16 amino acids. The CDR3 reads CSVLSGQGALLGEQYF. The CDR3 nucleotides are TGCAGCGTTCTTTCGGGACAGGGGGCGCTTCTTGGCGAGCAGTACTTC.

CDR3 region: CASSLEVGVRDTQYF. The CDR3 DNA follows: TGTGCCAGCAGCTTGGAAGTAGGGGTACGAGATACGCAGTATTTT. V usage is TRBV5-4 and J usage is TRBJ2-3; possible D gene TRBD1, 5 bases. The V gene lost 0 bases and the J gene lost 5 bases, with 13 bases spanning the gap. Germline V gene sequence: CDR1 SGHNT, CDR2 YYREEE (reference sequence). The CDR3 extends over 15 amino acids. The variable domain in full, with the rest retrieved from reference TRBV5-4 and TRBJ2-3, is ETGVTQSPTHLIKTRGQQVTLRCSSQSGHNTVSWYQQALGQGPQFIFQYYREEENGRGNFPPRFSGLQFPNYSSELNVNALELDDSALYLCASSLEVGVRDTQYFGPGTRLTVL.

This clone was detected once. V and J are TRBV15 and TRBJ2-7; D may be TRBD1 (6 bases). Germline V gives CDR1 LNHNV, CDR2 YYDKDF (reference sequence). The CDR3 is 16 amino acids. The V end was cut by 5 bases, the J end by 2 bases, with 19 bases between. CDR3 sequence: CATSRAQYREAYEQYF. The CDR3 bases are TGTGCCACCAGCCGGGCCCAATACAGGGAAGCCTACGAGCAGTACTTC.

This sequence joins TRBV19 and TRBJ1-5; no reliable D call. CDR1 and CDR2 (germline): LNHDA, SQIVND (reference sequence). The CDR3 consists of 11 residues. V lost 4 bases to trimming and J lost 11 bases, with 9 bases between them. The CDR3 region has the DNA TGTGCCAGTAGTACCGACGGGGCCCAGCATTTT. This translates into CASSTDGAQHF.

This clone was recorded only once. The V gene is TRBV25-1, the J gene TRBJ1-2; D possibly corresponds to TRBD1 (5 bases). The germline V gene has CDR1 MGHDK and CDR2 SYGVNS. CDR3 size: 14 residues. The V gene lost 3 bases and the J gene lost 4 bases, with 12 bases spanning the gap. CDR3 in amino acids: CASSDLTDFYGYTF. The CDR3, as DNA: TGTGCCAGCAGTGATTTGACAGACTTCTATGGCTACACCTTC.

The chain links TRBV18 to TRBJ2-5; possibly TRBD1 for D (6 bases). CDR1 KGHSH and CDR2 LQKENI come from the germline V gene. The CDR3 is 13 residues long. Trimming shortened V by 2 bases and J by 3 bases, and 7 bases separated the two germline ends. The CDR3, as DNA: TGTGCCAGCTCACCAAACAGGGAAGAGACCCAGTACTTC. This translates into CASSPNREETQYF.

This clone was found once. The chain has TRBV6-1 and TRBJ1-4; D is ambiguous. The CDR3 loop spans 13 amino acids. Trimming shortened V by 10 bases and J by 8 bases, and 17 bases separated the two germline ends. Germline assignment: CDR1 MNHNS and CDR2 SASEGT. In DNA form, the CDR3 reads TGTGCCACCTCTTGGGAGGTTCGAGAAAAACTGTTTTTT. Encoded protein: CATSWEVREKLFF.

The V and J genes are TRBV5-1 and TRBJ1-4, with a possible D match to TRBD1 (5 bases). Trimming pared 3 bases from V and 0 bases from J, leaving 6 bases between. Germline V gene data show CDR1 as SGHRS and CDR2 as YFSETQ. The CDR3 contains 14 residues. The CDR3 DNA follows: TGCGCCAGCAGCTCCAGGGCAACTAATGAAAAACTGTTTTTT. Translated, it gives CASSSRATNEKLFF.

For the CDR3, the DNA is TGTGCCTGGAGTGGTCTAGCGAGGGGAACTAATGAAAAACTGTTTTTT. The encoded protein is CAWSGLARGTNEKLFF. The chain links TRBV30 to TRBJ1-4, with D perhaps matching TRBD1 (5 bases). The germline V and J ends were trimmed by 1 base and 1 base, with 13 bases remaining between them. The CDR3 length is 16 residues. Germline CDR1 reads GTSNPN; CDR2 reads SVGIG (reference sequence).

The chain carries TRBV5-1 and TRBJ2-1, with D maybe TRBD2 (6 bases). Trimming took 4 bases from V and 5 from J, leaving 7 bases between them. This CDR3 spans 12 amino acids. The V gene's germline CDR1 is SGHRS and CDR2 YFSETQ. The CDR3 loop reads CASSPGDNEQFF. The CDR3 region has the DNA TGCGCCAGCAGCCCGGGGGACAATGAGCAGTTCTTC.

The V gene is TRBV5-1, the J gene TRBJ2-5; D gene uncertain. There are 11 residues in the CDR3. Between the trimmed V and J ends, which lost 3 bases and 2 bases, there was a span of 2 bases. Germline V lookup: CDR1 SGHRS, CDR2 YFSETQ. The CDR3 region is CASSSQETQYF. In DNA form, the CDR3 reads TGCGCCAGCAGCTCGCAAGAGACCCAGTACTTC.

This rearrangement joins TRBV15 to TRBJ1-5; the D gene is possibly TRBD1 (6 bases). The CDR3 has 15 amino acids. Germline values: CDR1 LNHNV, CDR2 YYDKDF (reference sequence). Trimming cost V 2 bases and J 4 bases, with 12 bases left between them. This CDR3 reads CATSRQGQANQPQHF. The CDR3 bases are TGTGCCACCAGCAGACAGGGGCAGGCAAATCAGCCCCAGCATTTT.

This clone was detected once. The chain has TRBV2 and TRBJ1-1; D gene uncertain. The CDR3 has 15 amino acids. Trimming removed 5 bases from V and 5 bases from J, with 18 bases in between. Looked up from germline, CDR1 is SNHLY and CDR2 is FYNNEI. The DNA of the CDR3 is TGTGCCAGCAGTCTCCCGGTCTCGAATCCAACTGAAGCTTTCTTT. This codes for CASSLPVSNPTEAFF. Filled out from reference TRBV2 and TRBJ1-1, the complete variable domain reads EPEVTQTPSHQVTQMGQEVILRCVPISNHLYFYWYRQILGQKVEFLVSFYNNEISEKSEIFDDQFSVERPDGSNFTLKIRSTKLEDSAMYFCASSLPVSNPTEAFFGQGTRLTVV.

CDR3: CASSSTGDSPLHF. In nucleotides, the CDR3 is TGCGCCAGCAGTTCCACAGGGGATTCACCCCTCCACTTT. The chain couples TRBV5-1 to TRBJ1-6; 7 bases map to TRBD1. The V and J ends lost 5 bases and 8 bases, in that order; junction bases with no gene match: 4. This CDR3 has 13 residues. Germline-derived CDR1 and CDR2 are SGHRS and YFSETQ.

As concerns this clone: Other DNA sequences in this specimen translate into the identical CDR3. V is TRBV11-2 and J is TRBJ2-7; D gene ambiguous. Germline CDR1 and CDR2: SGHAT and FQNNGV. With 0 bases removed from V and 4 bases from J, the gap between germline ends came to 4 bases. The CDR3 length is 12 residues. The CDR3 bases are TGTGCCAGCAGCTTAGATCGGTACGAGCAGTACTTC. Translating gives CASSLDRYEQYF.

The chain joins TRBV6-1 to TRBJ1-3, with D possibly TRBD1 on 5 matching bases. Germline values: CDR1 MNHNS, CDR2 SASEGT. V shed 2 bases and J shed 1 base, with 9 bases lying between them. This CDR3 has 15 amino acids. This chain's CDR3 is CASSELQGSGNTIYF. The CDR3 nucleotides are TGTGCCAGCAGTGAATTGCAGGGATCTGGAAACACCATATATTTT.

A single count supports this clone. The V gene is TRBV13, the J gene TRBJ2-7; D is perhaps TRBD2 (5 bases). Trimming left V 5 bases short and J 7 bases short, with 18 bases between. CDR1 and CDR2 (germline): PRHDT, FYEKMQ (reference sequence). CDR3 length: 14 residues. In DNA, the CDR3 is TGTGCCAGCAGCCCCCGCGACAATCCGGGGGAGCAGTACTTC. It specifies CASSPRDNPGEQYF.

V usage is TRBV11-2 and J usage is TRBJ2-7; maybe TRBD2 (7 bases). The CDR3 is 18 amino acids. Germline values: CDR1 SGHAT, CDR2 FQNNGV. Deletions cut 7 bases from V and 0 bases from J, with 25 bases between. CDR3 sequence (DNA): TGTGCCAGCACCGAGCTTAGGGGGAGGGGGGGTAGCTCCTACGAGCAGTACTTC. Its protein is CASTELRGRGGSSYEQYF.

This clone was detected once. The chain uses TRBV7-8 and TRBJ1-5; D perhaps matches TRBD1 (5 bases). CDR3 size: 15 residues. In germline, CDR1 is SGHVS, CDR2 FQNEAQ. The V and J ends lost 1 base and 7 bases respectively, with 14 bases between them. The CDR3 sequence is CASSLEALGGQPQHF. CDR3 DNA: TGTGCCAGCAGCTTAGAGGCCTTGGGGGGGCAGCCCCAGCATTTT.

The chain carries TRBV28 and TRBJ2-1, with 7 positions matching TRBD2. This CDR3 is built from 15 residues. The V gene end was trimmed by 6 bases and the J gene end by 8 bases; junction bases not matched to a gene: 13. Germline V lookup: CDR1 MDHEN, CDR2 SYDVKM. DNA for the CDR3: TGTGCCAGCAGCCCACACCCACCCGGACTAGATGAGCAGTTCTTC. Protein sequence: CASSPHPPGLDEQFF.

The V and J genes are TRBV5-1 and TRBJ2-3, with D possibly matching TRBD2 (6 bases). Germline values: CDR1 SGHRS, CDR2 YFSETQ. The CDR3 contains 15 residues. V dropped 2 bases and J dropped 0 bases, with 10 bases sitting between them. The CDR3 DNA reads as TGCGCCAGCAGCTTAATCAGCGGGAGCACAGATACGCAGTATTTT. Translating it yields CASSLISGSTDTQYF.